The 3 T cell receptor beta chains below were found in one sample sequenced in a study of shared clonotypes between healthy human individuals. TCRdb's copy holds only in-frame clones and misses some; the assay was immunoSEQ multiplex PCR. The sample includes millions of clones, around 95% of them seen just once. The specimen was naive CD4+ T cells sorted from blood. Subset described: CD45RA+ positively selected. The receptors here all came from a man between 18 and 29 years old in good health.

J is TRBJ1-5 and V is TRBV29-1, with D unresolved. There are 13 residues in the CDR3. Trimming took off 3 bases at V and 3 bases at J, with 9 bases between the two ends. Germline V gives CDR1 SQVTM, CDR2 ANQGSEA. The CDR3 sequence: CSVDGGSNQPQHF. CDR3 bases: TGCAGCGTTGATGGAGGATCCAATCAGCCCCAGCATTTT.

This clone showed up just once. The chain uses TRBV2 and TRBJ1-4, with D hard to call. Germline V gene lookup returns CDR1 SNHLY and CDR2 FYNNEI. The CDR3 loop spans 14 amino acids. Trimming left V 5 bases short and J 2 bases short, with 9 bases between. CDR3 nucleotides: TGTGCCAGCAGTCCGGGTATCACTAATGAAAAACTGTTTTTT. Its protein is CASSPGITNEKLFF.

To note about this clone: In the same sample, other DNA sequences code for this CDR3. This chain uses TRBV6-5 with TRBJ1-1; D is unclear. The CDR3 sequence is 12 residues long. V lost 0 bases to trimming and J lost 5 bases, with 4 bases between them. CDR1 is MNHEY, CDR2 SVGAGI, per germline. DNA of the CDR3: TGTGCCAGCAGTTACTCAAGGACTGAAGCTTTCTTT. This translates into CASSYSRTEAFF.